These T cell receptor beta chains were read from a single sample in a study of blood T cells in healthy people across ages. TCRdb recomputed calls from the 5' RACE reads with MiXCR, one row per CDR3 protein. In the table there are approximately 400,000 distinct CDR3 sequences, 50% to 60% of which are singletons. Sequencing was done on a sample of blood. The receptors were sampled from a man between 60 and 75 years old in good health. CDR3s include the opening cysteine and the closing phenylalanine or tryptophan. Fields, in order: V gene, D gene, clone size, J gene, CDR3 protein, CDR3 DNA. A D gene is named only where the DNA matches it firmly. Clone size appears in some rows only: once, few, many, or a class for an expanded clone.

TRBV6-2/TRBV6-3	TRBD1	-	TRBJ2-5	CASSYSGTGHQETQYF	TGTGCCAGCAGTTACTCTGGGACAGGCCACCAAGAGACCCAGTACTTC
TRBV29-1	-	-	TRBJ2-1	CSVSLGGSHYEQFF	TGCAGCGTTTCCCTGGGCGGCAGTCACTACGAGCAGTTCTTC
TRBV7-2	TRBD2	-	TRBJ2-1	CASSFGRGETQFF	TGTGCCAGCAGCTTCGGGAGGGGGGAGACCCAGTTCTTC
TRBV5-1	TRBD1	-	TRBJ2-5	CASSAGTGVLGTQYF	TGCGCCAGCAGCGCCGGGACAGGGGTCTTAGGGACCCAGTACTTC
TRBV10-3	-	-	TRBJ1-2	CAISDSCEDTF	TGTGCCATCAGCGACTCTTGCGAAGACACCTTC
TRBV7-2	-	-	TRBJ2-3	CASSVPNLPSQYF	TGTGCCAGCAGCGTCCCAAACCTACCATCGCAGTATTTT
TRBV6-5	TRBD1	-	TRBJ2-7	CASRDRVSETLYF	TGTGCCAGCAGGGACAGGGTATCGGAGACCCTGTACTTC
TRBV5-1	TRBD1	many	TRBJ2-3	CASSLRQGADTQYF	TGCGCCAGCAGCTTGAGACAGGGCGCAGATACGCAGTATTTT
TRBV4-3	TRBD2	few	TRBJ2-5	CASSQDGGLAPSPYNEQYF	TGCGCCAGCAGCCAAGACGGGGGACTAGCTCCGAGTCCATACAATGAGCAGTACTTC
TRBV7-2	TRBD1	-	TRBJ1-1	CASSSGGADTEAFF	TGTGCCAGCAGCTCAGGGGGGGCCGACACTGAAGCTTTCTTT
TRBV6-5	-	many	TRBJ2-7	CASSSGGGGSYEQYF	TGTGCCAGCAGTTCCGGGGGCGGGGGCTCCTACGAGCAGTACTTC
TRBV7-2	-	once	TRBJ2-1	CASSLVMAARNNEQFF	TGTGCCAGCAGCTTAGTCATGGCGGCCAGAAACAATGAGCAGTTCTTC
TRBV5-1	-	-	TRBJ2-7	CASTMADSYEQYF	TGCGCCAGCACCATGGCGGACTCCTACGAGCAGTACTTC
TRBV12-3/TRBV12-4	-	-	TRBJ2-4	CASSLDGKEQYF	TGTGCCAGCAGTTTAGATGGGAAAGAGCAGTACTTC
TRBV7-2	TRBD1	few	TRBJ1-2	CASSPRTGGYTF	TGTGCCAGCAGCCCTCGGACAGGGGGCTACACCTTC